This TCR beta chain was obtained from a study of T cells after yellow fever vaccination. Study-wide background: Fractions containing few cells were prepared with SMART-Seq v4 Ultra Low Input.

TCRdb ran MiXCR on the 5' RACE reads and lists one entry per CDR3 protein. The sample carries 450,000 to 600,000 distinct CDR3 sequences, 17% recorded once. The trim removed 5 bases at V and 8 bases at J, leaving 13 bases unmatched. The CDR3 is 15 amino acids. Germline V lookup: CDR1 SGDLS, CDR2 YYNGEE. Findings and caveats of the study: The study found a weaker secondary response that peaked faster, day 5 versus 15. CD4 and CD8 compartments shared a small share of clonotypes. Boosting was followed by the reappearance of most primary-vaccination clones (about 96% CD4, about 88% CD8).

This clonotype has a handful of counts. Antigen: not known. The receptor comes from a man aged 18 to 30 who received the YFV17D yellow fever vaccine. The sequencing here drew on PBMCs, taken about 5 days after the first yellow fever vaccination. The chain recombines TRBV9 with TRBJ1-2; 9 nucleotides match TRBD1. The CDR3 DNA is TGTGCCAGCAGTGAATCCATTGGGACAGGGTACGGCTACACCTTC. Translating it yields CASSESIGTGYGYTF.